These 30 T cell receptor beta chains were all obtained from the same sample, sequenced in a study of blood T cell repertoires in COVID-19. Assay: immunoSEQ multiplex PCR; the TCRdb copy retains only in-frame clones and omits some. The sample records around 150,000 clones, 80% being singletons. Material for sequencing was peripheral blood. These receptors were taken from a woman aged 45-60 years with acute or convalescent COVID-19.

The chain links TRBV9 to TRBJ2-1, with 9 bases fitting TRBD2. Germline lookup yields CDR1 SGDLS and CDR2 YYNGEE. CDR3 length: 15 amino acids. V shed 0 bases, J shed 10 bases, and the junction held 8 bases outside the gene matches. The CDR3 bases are TGTGCCAGCAGCGTAGGCGCGGGGGGGCTTCGGGAGCAGTTCTTC. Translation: CASSVGAGGLREQFF.

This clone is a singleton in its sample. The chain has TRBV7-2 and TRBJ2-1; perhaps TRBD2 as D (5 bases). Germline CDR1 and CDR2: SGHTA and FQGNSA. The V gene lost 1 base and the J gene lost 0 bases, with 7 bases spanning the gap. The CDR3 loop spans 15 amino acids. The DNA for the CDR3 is TGTGCCAGCAGCTTAGATGGGAGCTCCTACAATGAGCAGTTCTTC. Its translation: CASSLDGSSYNEQFF.

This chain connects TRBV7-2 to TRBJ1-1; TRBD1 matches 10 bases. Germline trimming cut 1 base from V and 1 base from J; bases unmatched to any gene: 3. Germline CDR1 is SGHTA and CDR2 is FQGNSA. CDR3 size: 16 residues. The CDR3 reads CASSLVGTGANTEAFF. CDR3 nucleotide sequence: TGTGCCAGCAGCTTAGTGGGGACAGGGGCGAACACTGAAGCTTTCTTT.

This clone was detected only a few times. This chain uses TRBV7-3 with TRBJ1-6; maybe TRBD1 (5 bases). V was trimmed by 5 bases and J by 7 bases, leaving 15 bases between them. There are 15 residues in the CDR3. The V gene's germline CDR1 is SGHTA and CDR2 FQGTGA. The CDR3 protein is CASSQTQDGNSPLHF. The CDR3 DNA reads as TGTGCCAGCAGCCAAACACAGGACGGGAATTCACCCCTCCACTTT.

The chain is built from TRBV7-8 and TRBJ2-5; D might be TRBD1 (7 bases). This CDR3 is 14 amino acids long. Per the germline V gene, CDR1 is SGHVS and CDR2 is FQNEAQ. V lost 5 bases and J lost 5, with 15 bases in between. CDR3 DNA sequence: TGTGCCAGCAGCACCGGAGGGGGCCGCGAGACCCAGTACTTC. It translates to CASSTGGGRETQYF. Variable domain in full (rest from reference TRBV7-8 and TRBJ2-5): GAGVSQSPRYKVAKRGQDVALRCDPISGHVSLFWYQQALGQGPEFLTYFQNEAQLDKSGLPSDRFFAERPEGSVSTLKIQRTQQEDSAVYLCASSTGGGRETQYFGPGTRLLVL.

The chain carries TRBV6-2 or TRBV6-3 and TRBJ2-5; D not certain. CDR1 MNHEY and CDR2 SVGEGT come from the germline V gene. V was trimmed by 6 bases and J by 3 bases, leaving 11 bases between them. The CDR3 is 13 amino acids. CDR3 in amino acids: CASSDDSKETQYF. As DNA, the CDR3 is TGTGCCAGCAGCGACGACTCCAAAGAGACCCAGTACTTC.

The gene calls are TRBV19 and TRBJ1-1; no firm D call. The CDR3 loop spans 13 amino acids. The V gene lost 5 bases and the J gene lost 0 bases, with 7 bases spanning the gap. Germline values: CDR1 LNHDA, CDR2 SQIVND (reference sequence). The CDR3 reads CASSSTMNTEAFF. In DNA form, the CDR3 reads TGTGCCAGTAGTTCCACAATGAACACTGAAGCTTTCTTT.

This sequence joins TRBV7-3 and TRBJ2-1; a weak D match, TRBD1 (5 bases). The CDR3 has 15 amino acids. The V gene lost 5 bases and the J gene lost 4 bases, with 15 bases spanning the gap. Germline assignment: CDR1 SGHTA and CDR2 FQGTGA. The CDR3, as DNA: TGTGCCAGCAGCGAGTGGGCAGGGCAATACAATGAGCAGTTCTTC. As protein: CASSEWAGQYNEQFF. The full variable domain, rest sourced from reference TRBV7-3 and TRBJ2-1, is GAGVSQTPSNKVTEKGKYVELRCDPISGHTALYWYRQSLGQGPEFLIYFQGTGAADDSGLPNDRFFAVRPEGSVSTLKIQRTERGDSAVYLCASSEWAGQYNEQFFGPGTRLTVL.

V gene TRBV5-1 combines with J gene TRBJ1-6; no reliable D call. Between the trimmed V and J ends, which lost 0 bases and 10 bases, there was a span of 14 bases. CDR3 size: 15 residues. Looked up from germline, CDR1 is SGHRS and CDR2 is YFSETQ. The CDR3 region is CASSLVGNGESPLHF. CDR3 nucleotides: TGCGCCAGCAGCTTGGTCGGCAACGGAGAATCACCCCTCCACTTT.

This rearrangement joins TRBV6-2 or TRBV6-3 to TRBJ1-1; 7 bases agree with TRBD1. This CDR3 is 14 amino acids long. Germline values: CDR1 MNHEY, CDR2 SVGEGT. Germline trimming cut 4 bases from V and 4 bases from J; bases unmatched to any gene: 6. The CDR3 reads CASSSTGVSTEAFF. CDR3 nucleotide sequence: TGTGCCAGCAGTTCCACAGGGGTAAGCACTGAAGCTTTCTTT.

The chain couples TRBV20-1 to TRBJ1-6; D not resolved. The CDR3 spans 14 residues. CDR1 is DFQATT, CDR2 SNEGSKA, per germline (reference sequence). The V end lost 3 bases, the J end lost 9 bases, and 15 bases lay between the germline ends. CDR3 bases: TGCAGTGCTAGTCCGGGAACGGGTGCTTCACCCCTCCACTTT. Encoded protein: CSASPGTGASPLHF.

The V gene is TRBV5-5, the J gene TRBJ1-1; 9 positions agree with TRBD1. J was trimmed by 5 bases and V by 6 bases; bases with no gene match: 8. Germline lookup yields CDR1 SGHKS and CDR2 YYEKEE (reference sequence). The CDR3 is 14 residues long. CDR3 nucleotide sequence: TGTGCCAGCATCCCGGGACAGGGTTTTACTGAAGCTTTCTTT. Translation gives CASIPGQGFTEAFF.

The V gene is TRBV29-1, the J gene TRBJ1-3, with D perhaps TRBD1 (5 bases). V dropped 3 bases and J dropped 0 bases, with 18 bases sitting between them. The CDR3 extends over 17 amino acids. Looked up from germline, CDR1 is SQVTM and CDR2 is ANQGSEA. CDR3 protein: CSVDTGYSLNSGNTIYF. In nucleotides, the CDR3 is TGCAGCGTTGACACAGGATACAGCCTCAACTCTGGAAACACCATATATTTT.

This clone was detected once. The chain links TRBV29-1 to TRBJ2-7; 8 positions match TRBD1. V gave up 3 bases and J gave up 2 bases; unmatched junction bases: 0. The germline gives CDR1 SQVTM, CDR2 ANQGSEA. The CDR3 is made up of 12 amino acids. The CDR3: CSVEGQAYEQYF. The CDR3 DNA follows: TGCAGCGTTGAGGGACAGGCCTACGAGCAGTACTTC.

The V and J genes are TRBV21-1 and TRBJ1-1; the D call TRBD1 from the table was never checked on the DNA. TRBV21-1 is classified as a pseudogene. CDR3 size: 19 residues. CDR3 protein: CASSKVVPGTGSMNTEAFF. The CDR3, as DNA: TGTGCCAGCAGCAAAGTCGTTCCGGGGACAGGTTCCATGAACACTGAAGCTTTCTTT.

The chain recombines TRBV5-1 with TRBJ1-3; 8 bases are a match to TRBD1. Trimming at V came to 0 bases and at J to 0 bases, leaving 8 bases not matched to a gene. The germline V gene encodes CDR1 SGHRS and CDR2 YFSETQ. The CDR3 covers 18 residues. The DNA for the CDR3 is TGCGCCAGCAGCTTGGCCTTACTGGGACAGGCCTCTGGAAACACCATATATTTT. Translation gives CASSLALLGQASGNTIYF.

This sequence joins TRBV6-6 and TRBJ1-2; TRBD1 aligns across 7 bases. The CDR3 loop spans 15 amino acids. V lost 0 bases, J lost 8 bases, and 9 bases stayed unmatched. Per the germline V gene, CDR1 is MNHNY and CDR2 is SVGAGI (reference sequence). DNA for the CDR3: TGTGCCAGCAGTTACTCGAAAAGAGGGGGCGAGGGCTACACCTTC. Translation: CASSYSKRGGEGYTF.

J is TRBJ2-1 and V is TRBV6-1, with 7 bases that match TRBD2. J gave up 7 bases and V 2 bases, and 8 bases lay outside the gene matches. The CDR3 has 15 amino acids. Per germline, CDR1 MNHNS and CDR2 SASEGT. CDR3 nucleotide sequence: TGTGCCAGCAGTGAACTCGCGGGGGTGGGGAATGAGCAGTTCTTC. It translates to CASSELAGVGNEQFF.

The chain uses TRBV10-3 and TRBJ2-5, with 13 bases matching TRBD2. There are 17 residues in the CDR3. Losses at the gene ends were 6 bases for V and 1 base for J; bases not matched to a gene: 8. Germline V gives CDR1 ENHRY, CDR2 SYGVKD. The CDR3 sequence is CAIRDSWTSGGQETQYF. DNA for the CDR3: TGTGCCATCAGGGACTCTTGGACTAGCGGGGGCCAAGAGACCCAGTACTTC.

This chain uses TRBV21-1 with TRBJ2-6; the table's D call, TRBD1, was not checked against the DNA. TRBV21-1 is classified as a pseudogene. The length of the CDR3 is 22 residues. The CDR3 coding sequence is TGTGCCAGCGGAACGGGACCGTTAAAGGGGGTTTGGGGGTTAACCGGGGCCAACGTCCTGACTTTC. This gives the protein CASGTGPLKGVWGLTGANVLTF.

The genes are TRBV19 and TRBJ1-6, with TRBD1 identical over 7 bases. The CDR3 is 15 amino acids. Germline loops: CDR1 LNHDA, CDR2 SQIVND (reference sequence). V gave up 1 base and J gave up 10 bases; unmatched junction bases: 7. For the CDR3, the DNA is TGTGCCAGTAGTATAGGCGGGACAGTCGGCTCACCCCTCCACTTT. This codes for CASSIGGTVGSPLHF.

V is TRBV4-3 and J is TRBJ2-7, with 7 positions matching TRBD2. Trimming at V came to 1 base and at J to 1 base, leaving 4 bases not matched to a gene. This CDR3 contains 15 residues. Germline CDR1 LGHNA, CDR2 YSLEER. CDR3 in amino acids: CASSQGWGGSYEQYF. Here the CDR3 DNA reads TGCGCCAGCAGCCAAGGTTGGGGGGGATCCTACGAGCAGTACTTC.

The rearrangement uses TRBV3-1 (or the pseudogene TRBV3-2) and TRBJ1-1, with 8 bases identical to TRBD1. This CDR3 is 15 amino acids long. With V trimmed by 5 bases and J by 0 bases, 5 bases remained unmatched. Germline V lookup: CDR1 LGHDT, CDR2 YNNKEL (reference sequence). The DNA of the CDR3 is TGTGCCAGCAGCAAACAGGGGGGGATGAACACTGAAGCTTTCTTT. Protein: CASSKQGGMNTEAFF.

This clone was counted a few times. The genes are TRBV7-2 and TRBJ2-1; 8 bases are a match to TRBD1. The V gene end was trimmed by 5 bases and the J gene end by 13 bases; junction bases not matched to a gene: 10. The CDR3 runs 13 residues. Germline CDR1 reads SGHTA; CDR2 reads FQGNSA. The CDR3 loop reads CASSIGQGLEQFF. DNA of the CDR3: TGTGCCAGCAGCATCGGACAGGGCCTAGAACAGTTCTTC.

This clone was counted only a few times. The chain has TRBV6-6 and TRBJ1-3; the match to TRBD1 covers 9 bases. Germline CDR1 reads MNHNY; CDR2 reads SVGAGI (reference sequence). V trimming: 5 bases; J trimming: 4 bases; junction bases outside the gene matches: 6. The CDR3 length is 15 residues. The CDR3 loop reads CASSPAGTGGNTIYF. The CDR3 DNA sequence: TGTGCCAGCAGTCCGGCCGGGACAGGGGGAAACACCATATATTTT.

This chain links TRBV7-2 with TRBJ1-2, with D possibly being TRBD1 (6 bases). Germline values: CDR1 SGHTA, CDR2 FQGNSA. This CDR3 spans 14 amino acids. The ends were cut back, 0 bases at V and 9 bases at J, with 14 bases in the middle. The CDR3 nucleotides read TGTGCCAGCAGCTTAGCGCCGGAGGGGGGGAGCTACACCTTC. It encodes CASSLAPEGGSYTF.

The CDR3 DNA sequence: TGCAGCGGAGGGAACTACTCCTACAATGAGCAGTTCTTC. As protein: CSGGNYSYNEQFF. This chain joins TRBV29-1 and TRBJ2-1, with TRBD2 as a possible D gene (5 bases). The CDR3 extends over 13 amino acids. V was shortened by 7 bases and J by 0 bases, with 10 bases between the two germline ends. Germline-derived CDR1 and CDR2 are SQVTM and ANQGSEA.

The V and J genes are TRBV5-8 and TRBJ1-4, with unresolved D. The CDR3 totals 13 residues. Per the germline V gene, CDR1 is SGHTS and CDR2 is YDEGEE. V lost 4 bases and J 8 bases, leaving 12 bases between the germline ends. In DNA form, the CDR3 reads TGTGCCAGCAGCCCGTCATATAGCGAAAAACTGTTTTTT. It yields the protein CASSPSYSEKLFF.

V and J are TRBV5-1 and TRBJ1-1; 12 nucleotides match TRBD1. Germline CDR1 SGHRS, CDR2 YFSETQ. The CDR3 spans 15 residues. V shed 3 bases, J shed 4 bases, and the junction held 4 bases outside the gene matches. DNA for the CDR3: TGCGCCAGCAGCTGGGGACAGGGGGCGATCACTGAAGCTTTCTTT. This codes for CASSWGQGAITEAFF.

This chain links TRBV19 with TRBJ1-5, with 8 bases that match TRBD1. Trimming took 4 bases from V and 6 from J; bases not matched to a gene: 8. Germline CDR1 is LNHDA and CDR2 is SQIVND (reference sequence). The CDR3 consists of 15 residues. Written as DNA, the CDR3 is TGTGCCAGTAGTAATTTCCAGGGGGCCGCTCAGCCCCAGCATTTT. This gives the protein CASSNFQGAAQPQHF.